A single sample is the source of the 25 T cell receptor beta chains below, sequenced in a study of identical twins. TCRdb reanalysed the 5' RACE reads using MiXCR and keeps one entry per CDR3 protein. This table holds some 500,000 distinct CDR3 sequences, approximately 14% found once. The sample was also linked to a second study, of yellow fever vaccine responses in identical twins.

The sequenced sample was CD4+ T cells sorted from blood. Receptors originate from a woman aged 18-29 years in good health.

This clonotype showed up just a few times. The J gene is TRBJ2-3, the V gene TRBV10-3, with a weak D call TRBD2 (6 bases). V was cut by 6 bases and J by 4 bases, with 8 bases left in between. Germline V gene lookup returns CDR1 ENHRY and CDR2 SYGVKD. This CDR3 comprises 12 residues. CDR3 sequence reads: CAIREGSDTQYF. As DNA, the CDR3 is TGTGCCATCAGGGAGGGGTCAGATACGCAGTATTTT.

The chain uses TRBV7-9 and TRBJ2-7, with D perhaps being TRBD1 or TRBD2 (5 bases each). CDR1 and CDR2 (germline): SEHNR, FQNEAQ (reference sequence). CDR3 size: 15 residues. Trimming pared 3 bases from V and 2 bases from J, leaving 14 bases between. The CDR3 loop is CASSLGVELTYEQYF. The CDR3, as DNA: TGTGCCAGCAGCTTGGGGGTGGAATTGACCTACGAGCAGTACTTC.

This chain connects TRBV5-1 to TRBJ1-1, with 10 bases aligning to TRBD1. J lost 5 bases, V lost 2 bases, and 3 bases had no gene match. CDR1 is SGHRS and CDR2 is YFSETQ in the germline V gene. This CDR3 has 14 amino acids. The CDR3 protein is CASSLGTGVTEAFF. The CDR3 DNA reads TGCGCCAGCAGCTTAGGGACAGGGGTTACTGAAGCTTTCTTT.

This clonotype has just a few counts. J is TRBJ2-7 and V is TRBV25-1; D remains unclear. CDR3 length: 11 residues. Trimming left V 3 bases short and J 5 bases short, with 5 bases between. Looked up from germline, CDR1 is MGHDK and CDR2 is SYGVNS. The CDR3 loop is CASSERNEQYF. The CDR3 region has the DNA TGTGCCAGCAGTGAGAGGAACGAGCAGTACTTC.

This clonotype came up a few times. The chain uses TRBV20-1 and TRBJ2-5; no clear D. With 3 bases removed from V and 5 bases from J, the gap between germline ends came to 10 bases. The germline V gene encodes CDR1 DFQATT and CDR2 SNEGSKA (reference sequence). The CDR3 contains 12 residues. The CDR3 DNA sequence: TGCAGTGCTAGCTCGGTCGGGGAGACCCAGTACTTC. Protein product: CSASSVGETQYF.

This clonotype was recorded a few times. The chain has TRBV6-5 and TRBJ2-1, with 8 bases lining up with TRBD2. From germline, CDR1 is MNHEY and CDR2 SVGAGI. V shed 4 bases and J 3 bases; nucleotides not matched to a gene: 5. CDR3 length equals 15 residues. Here the CDR3 reads CASSLSGRDYNEQFF. CDR3 DNA sequence: TGTGCCAGCAGTTTAAGCGGGAGAGACTACAATGAGCAGTTCTTC.

A few counts support this clonotype. The chain recombines TRBV6-5 with TRBJ2-5; D possibly matches TRBD1 or TRBD2 (5 bases each). This CDR3 has 15 amino acids. The germline V gene encodes CDR1 MNHEY and CDR2 SVGAGI. The V and J ends lost 2 bases and 2 bases respectively, with 12 bases between them. CDR3 bases: TGTGCCAGCAGTTACAGCCGGGGCGATCAAGAGACCCAGTACTTC. It is translated as CASSYSRGDQETQYF.

The V gene is TRBV5-1, the J gene TRBJ1-4, with D tentatively TRBD1 (5 bases). The CDR3 loop spans 15 amino acids. Per germline, CDR1 SGHRS and CDR2 YFSETQ. Trimming removed 5 bases from V and 4 bases from J, with 15 bases in between. The CDR3 DNA follows: TGCGCCAGCAGTTCTGGAGGGGACTATAATGAAAAACTGTTTTTT. Its protein product is CASSSGGDYNEKLFF.

This clonotype turned up a few times. The chain links TRBV7-2 to TRBJ2-5; the D is unclear. Germline V lookup: CDR1 SGHTA, CDR2 FQGNSA. The CDR3 spans 15 residues. V was clipped by 5 bases and J by 4 bases, with 17 bases between them. This CDR3 is CASSPVPPPRETQYF. CDR3 nucleotides: TGTGCCAGCAGCCCCGTCCCCCCTCCGAGAGAGACCCAGTACTTC. Based on the CDR3 plus reference TRBV7-2 and TRBJ2-5, the full variable domain is GAGVSQSPSNKVTEKGKDVELRCDPISGHTALYWYRQSLGQGLEFLIYFQGNSAPDKSGLPSDRFSAERTGGSVSTLTIQRTQQEDSAVYLCASSPVPPPRETQYFGPGTRLLVL.

The rearrangement joins TRBV6-2 or TRBV6-3 to TRBJ2-7; TRBD2 matches 12 bases. Germline CDR1 MNHEY, CDR2 SVGEGT. This CDR3 comprises 15 residues. The V and J ends lost 6 bases and 2 bases, in that order; junction bases with no gene match: 5. The CDR3 region has the DNA TGTGCCAGCAGCAACGGACTAGCGGGAACCTACGAGCAGTACTTC. Its translation: CASSNGLAGTYEQYF.

This clonotype was found a few times. J is TRBJ2-2 and V is TRBV9, with 8 nucleotides matching TRBD2. V was clipped by 0 bases and J by 3 bases; unmatched bases: 7. The CDR3 extends over 17 amino acids. CDR1 and CDR2 from the germline V gene are SGDLS and YYNGEE. The CDR3 bases are TGTGCCAGCAGCGTAGGGGTAGCGGGATTATACACCGGGGAGCTGTTTTTT. Translation gives CASSVGVAGLYTGELFF. The complete variable domain, with remaining parts taken from reference TRBV9 and TRBJ2-2, reads DSGVTQTPKHLITATGQRVTLRCSPRSGDLSVYWYQQSLDQGLQFLIQYYNGEERAKGNILERFSAQQFPDLHSELNLSSLELGDSALYFCASSVGVAGLYTGELFFGEGSRLTVL.

This clonotype was seen ten or more times. The rearrangement links TRBV5-1 to TRBJ2-7, with D hard to call. The V end was cut by 0 bases, the J end by 0 bases, with 7 bases between. The germline V gene has CDR1 SGHRS and CDR2 YFSETQ. The CDR3 totals 14 residues. The CDR3 is CASSLDRRSYEQYF. The DNA of the CDR3 is TGCGCCAGCAGCTTGGACCGACGCTCCTACGAGCAGTACTTC.

In this sample, this clonotype turned up a few times. The chain recombines TRBV6-5 with TRBJ2-7; TRBD2 is a possible D gene (7 bases). CDR3 length: 12 amino acids. Germline CDR1 reads MNHEY; CDR2 reads SVGAGI. Trimming took 8 bases from V and 5 from J, leaving 13 bases between them. CDR3 in amino acids: CASERGGHEQYF. For the CDR3, the DNA is TGTGCCAGCGAAAGGGGGGGCCACGAGCAGTACTTC.

This chain connects TRBV5-1 to TRBJ2-5; D unresolved. This CDR3 contains 14 residues. Between the trimmed V and J ends, which lost 4 bases and 4 bases, there was a span of 14 bases. The germline V gene has CDR1 SGHRS and CDR2 YFSETQ. CDR3 nucleotide sequence: TGCGCCAGCAGCCCCTATCTCAAGGGAGAGACCCAGTACTTC. Its protein product is CASSPYLKGETQYF.

The chain couples TRBV2 to TRBJ2-1, with 8 bases lining up with TRBD1. With 7 bases clipped from V and 8 bases from J, the junction kept 19 bases outside the gene matches. CDR3 length: 17 residues. Germline lookup yields CDR1 SNHLY and CDR2 FYNNEI. The CDR3 here is CASTRGQGIDSGDEQFF. The CDR3 nucleotides read TGTGCCAGCACCCGAGGACAGGGTATTGATTCAGGGGATGAGCAGTTCTTC. Complete variable domain (other parts from reference TRBV2 and TRBJ2-1): EPEVTQTPSHQVTQMGQEVILRCVPISNHLYFYWYRQILGQKVEFLVSFYNNEISEKSEIFDDQFSVERPDGSNFTLKIRSTKLEDSAMYFCASTRGQGIDSGDEQFFGPGTRLTVL.

This chain connects TRBV12-3 or TRBV12-4 to TRBJ2-3; 9 nucleotides match TRBD2. This CDR3 comprises 16 residues. With V trimmed by 5 bases and J by 2 bases, 8 bases remained unmatched. This CDR3 reads CASSTRRGGLTDTQYF. CDR3 coding DNA: TGTGCCAGCAGTACGAGGCGGGGGGGGCTCACAGATACGCAGTATTTT.

V usage is TRBV2 and J usage is TRBJ2-4; D is tentatively TRBD1 or TRBD2 (6 bases each). CDR3 length: 15 amino acids. CDR1 is SNHLY, CDR2 FYNNEI, per germline. The ends were cut back, 6 bases at V and 0 bases at J, with 12 bases in the middle. CDR3 loop: CASRVEGGAKNIQYF. CDR3 DNA sequence: TGTGCCAGCAGAGTTGAGGGGGGAGCCAAAAACATTCAGTACTTC.

The chain couples TRBV5-1 to TRBJ2-3; 10 nucleotides match TRBD2. J gave up 1 base and V 0 bases, and 2 bases lay outside the gene matches. The CDR3 has 16 residues. CDR1 and CDR2 (germline): SGHRS, YFSETQ. The CDR3 sequence is CASSLALAGRTDTQYF. The CDR3 DNA sequence: TGCGCCAGCAGCTTGGCACTAGCGGGACGCACAGATACGCAGTATTTT.

This clonotype was recorded at least ten times. This sequence joins TRBV24-1 and TRBJ2-1, with D possibly TRBD2 on 6 matching bases. The V end was cut by 7 bases, the J end by 7 bases, with 13 bases between. Germline CDR1 and CDR2: KGHDR and SFDVKD. CDR3 length: 13 residues. CDR3 nucleotide sequence: TGTGCCACCAGCCCAGGTGGGGGGAATGAGCAGTTCTTC. Its translation: CATSPGGGNEQFF.

CDR3 nucleotide sequence: TGTGCCAGTAGCCCTAATAGAAAGGACAGGTTTGGTGTCCGCACCGGGGAGCTGTTTTTT. Amino acid sequence: CASSPNRKDRFGVRTGELFF. The chain couples TRBV19 to TRBJ2-2; 7 bases line up with TRBD1. CDR1 is LNHDA, CDR2 SQIVND, per germline (reference sequence). CDR3 length: 20 amino acids. Trimming at V came to 6 bases and at J to 4 bases, leaving 23 bases not matched to a gene.

Details on this clonotype: A junction boundary mismatches the germline segment, possibly from a read error. This rearrangement joins TRBV28 to TRBJ2-7, with 10 bases that match TRBD2. This CDR3 is built from 15 residues. The germline V gene encodes CDR1 MDHEN and CDR2 SYDVKM. CDR3 sequence (DNA): TGTGGCAGCAGTCCCCCCTCTAGCGGGAGTTACGAGCAGTACTTC. Residues: CGSSPPSSGSYEQYF.

This clonotype has a handful of counts. This chain links TRBV3-1 with TRBJ1-2; TRBD1 aligns across 7 bases. Germline assignment: CDR1 LGHDT and CDR2 YNNKEL (reference sequence). The CDR3 is 15 residues long. The trim removed 5 bases at V and 2 bases at J, leaving 8 bases unmatched. The CDR3 DNA is TGTGCCAGCAGCACCCGGGGACAGCTAAACTATGGCTACACCTTC. It codes for CASSTRGQLNYGYTF.

This clonotype showed up just a few times. The genes are TRBV11-3 and TRBJ2-1, with 13 nucleotides matching TRBD2. J lost 7 bases, V lost 5 bases, and 11 bases had no gene match. Per germline, CDR1 SGHNT and CDR2 YENEEA. This CDR3 has 17 residues. The CDR3 nucleotides are TGTGCCAGCAGCCAAGGACTAGCGGGAGTAGTTTCTAATGAGCAGTTCTTC. This sequence encodes CASSQGLAGVVSNEQFF.

The chain carries TRBV6-5 and TRBJ2-3; unclear D gene. V lost 0 bases and J 0 bases, leaving 10 bases between the germline ends. Germline V gene data show CDR1 as MNHEY and CDR2 as SVGAGI. This CDR3 comprises 16 residues. CDR3 residues: CASSYSLQTSTDTQYF. The CDR3 nucleotides are TGTGCCAGCAGTTACTCTTTACAGACTAGCACAGATACGCAGTATTTT.

This clonotype showed up just a few times. This sequence joins TRBV7-2 and TRBJ2-7; D may be TRBD1 (5 bases). The V gene lost 1 base and the J gene lost 11 bases, with 12 bases spanning the gap. The CDR3 length is 12 residues. Germline V gene data show CDR1 as SGHTA and CDR2 as FQGNSA. CDR3: CASSLDSDKKYF. CDR3 sequence (DNA): TGTGCCAGCAGCTTAGATTCGGACAAGAAGTACTTC.